The 10 T cell receptor beta chains below come from one sample, sequenced in a study of blood T cell repertoires in COVID-19. Using immunoSEQ multiplex PCR, the repertoire was profiled, and TCRdb retains in-frame clones only, with some absent. The data contain 110,000 to 150,000 clones, 75% to 90% of them seen just once; the ten biggest clones take up less than 3%. Source material: peripheral blood. Receptors originate from a man aged 60 to 75 with active or convalescent COVID-19.

The sample holds one count of this clone. This chain uses TRBV30 with TRBJ1-1; D is undetermined. The CDR3 covers 15 residues. V was pared by 3 bases and J by 6 bases, with 20 bases between. Germline CDR1 is GTSNPN and CDR2 is SVGIG (reference sequence). Here the CDR3 DNA reads TGTGCCTGGAGGACACCGAGTGGAGGGCCCGCTGAAGCTTTCTTT. Translating it yields CAWRTPSGGPAEAFF. Drawing the rest from reference TRBV30 and TRBJ1-1, the complete variable domain is SQTIHQWPATLVQPVGSPLSLECTVEGTSNPNLYWYRQAAGRGLQLLFYSVGIGQISSEVPQNLSASRPQDRQFILSSKKLLLSDSGFYLCAWRTPSGGPAEAFFGQGTRLTVV.

This chain connects TRBV5-5 to TRBJ1-5; perhaps TRBD1 as D (6 bases). The CDR3 runs 15 residues. Germline V CDR1 and CDR2: SGHKS, YYEKEE (reference sequence). V lost 2 bases, J lost 7 bases, and 16 bases lay in between. CDR3 sequence: CASSFSGAGGQPQHF. The DNA for the CDR3 is TGTGCCAGCAGCTTTTCAGGGGCCGGGGGGCAGCCCCAGCATTTT. The whole variable domain, filled in from reference TRBV5-5 and TRBJ1-5, reads DAGVTQSPTHLIKTRGQQVTLRCSPISGHKSVSWYQQVLGQGPQFIFQYYEKEERGRGNFPDRFSARQFPNYSSELNVNALLLGDSALYLCASSFSGAGGQPQHFGDGTRLSIL.

The chain employs TRBV6-5 and TRBJ1-3, with 8 bases lining up with TRBD1. CDR1 and CDR2 (germline): MNHEY, SVGAGI. The CDR3 spans 13 residues. J lost 4 bases, V lost 8 bases, and 4 bases had no gene match. DNA of the CDR3: TGTGCCAGCGGCTGGGACAGGGGAAACACCATATATTTT. Translation gives CASGWDRGNTIYF.

The sample holds a few counts of this clone. At the DNA level, this CDR3 is encoded by other sequences in the same sample as well. The chain recombines TRBV2 with TRBJ2-1, with TRBD2 matching over 11 bases. CDR1 is SNHLY, CDR2 FYNNEI, per germline. The V segment lost 4 bases and the J segment 4 bases; nucleotides outside the gene matches: 3. The CDR3 length is 15 residues. The CDR3 region is CASSGGTSGYNEQFF. The CDR3, as DNA: TGTGCCAGCAGTGGAGGGACTAGCGGTTACAATGAGCAGTTCTTC. Looking up the rest from reference TRBV2 and TRBJ2-1 gives the full variable domain: EPEVTQTPSHQVTQMGQEVILRCVPISNHLYFYWYRQILGQKVEFLVSFYNNEISEKSEIFDDQFSVERPDGSNFTLKIRSTKLEDSAMYFCASSGGTSGYNEQFFGPGTRLTVL.

The CDR3 reads CASSPRDRGQGEQFF. DNA for the CDR3: TGCGCCAGCAGCCCCCGGGACAGGGGGCAGGGGGAGCAGTTCTTC. This sequence joins TRBV5-1 and TRBJ2-1; 12 nucleotides agree with TRBD1. Looked up from germline, CDR1 is SGHRS and CDR2 is YFSETQ. The CDR3 spans 15 residues. J was trimmed by 10 bases and V by 4 bases; bases with no gene match: 9.

The V and J genes are TRBV6-1 and TRBJ1-2; 7 bases fit TRBD1. CDR3 length: 14 amino acids. CDR1 MNHNS and CDR2 SASEGT come from the germline V gene. The ends lost 3 bases at V and 4 bases at J; junction bases unmatched: 5. The CDR3 DNA reads as TGTGCCAGCAGTGACCCTGGACAGGCCTATGGCTACACCTTC. Translation gives CASSDPGQAYGYTF.

The chain has TRBV7-9 and TRBJ1-4; 8 bases agree with TRBD1. J gave up 4 bases and V 5 bases, and 6 bases lay outside the gene matches. Germline V gives CDR1 SEHNR, CDR2 FQNEAQ (reference sequence). This CDR3 spans 15 amino acids. The DNA of the CDR3 is TGTGCCAGCAGCAAATCTACAGGGGGTAATGAAAAACTGTTTTTT. This gives the protein CASSKSTGGNEKLFF.

The genes are TRBV20-1 and TRBJ1-2; D is ambiguous. Trimming left V 3 bases short and J 4 bases short, with 9 bases between. There are 12 residues in the CDR3. Germline CDR1 reads DFQATT; CDR2 reads SNEGSKA (reference sequence). CDR3 DNA: TGCAGTGCTAGTGTATCTAGCTATGGCTACACCTTC. The encoded protein is CSASVSSYGYTF.

V gene TRBV15 combines with J gene TRBJ1-3, with no clear D. The CDR3 loop spans 14 amino acids. The V gene lost 2 bases and the J gene lost 3 bases, with 8 bases spanning the gap. Germline CDR1 LNHNV, CDR2 YYDKDF (reference sequence). This chain's CDR3 is CATSRPLFGNTIYF. Written as DNA, the CDR3 is TGTGCCACCAGCAGACCTCTATTTGGAAACACCATATATTTT.

The chain employs TRBV24-1 and TRBJ2-3; D might be TRBD1 (6 bases). This CDR3 is 14 amino acids long. The germline gives CDR1 KGHDR, CDR2 SFDVKD. V lost 9 bases to trimming and J lost 2 bases, with 14 bases between them. The CDR3 bases are TGTGCCACCCGCACAGGGTGGGACACAGATACGCAGTATTTT. This translates into CATRTGWDTDTQYF.